The count of the clone carrying this TCR beta chain is one. Antigen unknown. The PCR used 60 Vbeta and 13 Jbeta primers. Data came from immunoSEQ multiplex PCR; TCRdb stores just in-frame clones and leaves some out. The sample has some 98,000 clones, 81% seen once. This entry is derived from a study of cytomegalovirus exposure and HLA in healthy donors. Study-level information: In an earlier analysis, 95 million to 140 million unique TCR beta sequences were found from about 179 million T cells.

Trimming cost V 6 bases and J 8 bases; bases outside gene matches: 15. The CDR3 consists of 14 residues. Germline V gene lookup returns CDR1 SQVTM and CDR2 ANQGSEA. Study results and limitations: Among the CMV-associated chains, three were confirmed in vitro as specific for CMV antigens.

The specimen sequenced was PBMCs. The chain combines TRBV29-1 with TRBJ1-2; 7 bases align to TRBD1. The sequence was collected from a man in his forties in good health and CMV-seronegative. This CDR3 reads CSVQGGQGEGGYTF. The CDR3 bases are TGCAGCGTCCAGGGGGGTCAAGGAGAAGGCGGCTACACCTTC.